The rows below give T cell receptor beta chains drawn from one sample of a study of T cell repertoires in cytomegalovirus infection. One entry per CDR3 protein results from TCRdb running MiXCR on the reads. This sample has approximately 110,000 distinct CDR3 sequences; over 25% occur once, and the top ten carry around three fifths. Which antigens these TCRs recognize remains unknown. The starting material was CD8+ T cells from cultured PBMCs, obtained from culture after CMV antigen stimulation. All receptors come from a human donor in good health (CMV status not recorded). Some clones in this sample may be carry-over from other donors' samples. The CDR3 runs from the conserved cysteine through the conserved F or W. D genes are given only for firm matches. Not every row has a clone size; where given, it reads once, few, many or a size class.

J | size | D | V | CDR3 | DNA
TRBJ1-4 | many | . | TRBV7-9 | CASSPELLANEKLFF | TGTGCCAGCAGTCCCGAGTTGCTTGCTAATGAAAAACTGTTTTTT
TRBJ1-5 | . | . | TRBV2 | CASSEPRDQGNQPQHF | TGTGCCAGCAGTGAACCCCGGGACCAGGGCAATCAGCCCCAGCATTTT
TRBJ1-1 | many | . | TRBV5-4 | CASSLGAGHTEAFF | TGTGCCAGCAGCTTGGGTGCGGGGCACACTGAAGCTTTCTTT
TRBJ1-1 | few | . | TRBV12-5 | CASGLQWDEAFF | TGTGCTAGTGGCCTACAATGGGATGAAGCTTTCTTT
TRBJ2-7 | . | . | TRBV7-2 | CASSLYHGTSDEQYF | TGTGCCAGCAGCTTATATCATGGGACCTCCGACGAGCAGTACTTC
TRBJ1-2 | few | TRBD1 | TRBV6-1 | CASSEGTGINYGYTF | TGTGCCAGCAGTGAAGGGACAGGGATCAACTATGGCTACACCTTC
TRBJ2-7 | . | . | TRBV6-1 | CASSESIGAYPYEQYF | TGTGCCAGCAGTGAATCTATTGGCGCTTACCCCTACGAGCAGTACTTC
TRBJ2-7 | . | TRBD2 | TRBV7-9 | CASSRTSAVYEQYF | TGTGCCAGCAGCCGTACTAGCGCCGTCTACGAGCAGTACTTC
TRBJ2-1 | . | TRBD1 | TRBV19 | CATLGTGWNEQFF | TGTGCCACCCTAGGGACAGGGTGGAATGAGCAGTTCTTC
TRBJ1-1 | once | . | TRBV2 | CASTGGNGMNTEAFF | TGTGCCAGCACTGGAGGGAACGGTATGAACACTGAAGCTTTCTTT
TRBJ1-1 | . | TRBD1 | TRBV4-1 | CASSQVGQGARTAEAFF | TGCGCCAGCAGCCAGGTCGGACAGGGGGCCCGCACTGCTGAAGCTTTCTTT
TRBJ1-2 | . | . | TRBV20-1 | CSARDRRQIYGYTF | TGCAGTGCTAGAGATCGACGGCAGATCTATGGCTACACCTTC
TRBJ2-2 | . | TRBD1 | TRBV7-6 | CASSSDRTGAVTGELFF | TGTGCCAGCAGCTCCGATCGGACAGGGGCGGTGACCGGGGAGCTGTTTTTT
TRBJ1-1 | once | TRBD1 | TRBV29-1 | CSVGQGRNTEAFF | TGCAGCGTTGGACAGGGTAGGAACACTGAAGCTTTCTTT
TRBJ1-1 | . | . | TRBV2 | CASSETVEYTEAFF | TGTGCCAGCAGTGAGACAGTAGAGTACACTGAAGCTTTCTTT
TRBJ1-1 | . | . | TRBV5-3 | CASSLDTDWPTEAFF | TGTGCCAGCAGCTTGGATACAGATTGGCCCACTGAAGCTTTCTTT
TRBJ1-2 | . | TRBD1 | TRBV4-3 | CASSLQDTGTGGLFYGYTF | TGCGCCAGCAGCCTCCAAGACACCGGGACAGGGGGCTTGTTCTATGGCTACACCTTC
TRBJ2-7 | . | TRBD2 | TRBV10-2 | CASSESSGGTYEQYF | TGCGCCAGCAGTGAGAGTAGCGGGGGAACCTACGAGCAGTACTTC
TRBJ1-5 | many | . | TRBV7-2 | CASSRTDSNQPQHF | TGTGCCAGCAGCCGGACAGATAGCAATCAGCCCCAGCATTTT
TRBJ1-5 | . | . | TRBV6-6 | CASSDIVYSNQPQHF | TGTGCCAGCAGTGACATAGTGTATAGCAATCAGCCCCAGCATTTT
TRBJ1-4 | few | . | TRBV7-9 | CASSDRRGEKLFF | TGTGCCAGCAGCGACCGACGGGGTGAAAAACTGTTTTTT
TRBJ2-7 | few | TRBD1 | TRBV18 | CASSPRDRKIYEQYF | TGTGCCAGCTCACCACGGGACAGAAAGATTTACGAGCAGTACTTC
TRBJ2-7 | . | TRBD1 | TRBV5-1 | CASSDPITDREKDYEQYF | TGCGCCAGCAGCGACCCAATTACCGACAGGGAAAAGGACTACGAGCAGTACTTC
TRBJ1-2 | . | . | TRBV7-9 | CASSFQREFYGYTF | TGTGCCAGCAGCTTTCAAAGGGAATTCTATGGCTACACCTTC
TRBJ1-4 | . | . | TRBV7-9 | CASSSSLYFEKLFF | TGTGCCAGCAGCTCCTCATTATATTTTGAAAAACTGTTTTTT
TRBJ1-3 | . | . | TRBV6-1 | CASSEDRDWFGNTIYF | TGTGCCAGCAGTGAAGACAGGGATTGGTTCGGAAACACCATATATTTT
TRBJ1-6 | few | . | TRBV19 | CARMEGSYSSGNSPLHF | TGTGCCAGGATGGAAGGCAGCTATTCCTCGGGTAATTCACCCCTCCACTTT
TRBJ2-1 | . | . | TRBV7-4 | CASSLQGYSNNEQFF | TGTGCCAGCAGCCTCCAGGGGTATTCGAACAATGAGCAGTTCTTC
TRBJ2-5 | many | . | TRBV7-9 | CASSLDLGEETQYF | TGTGCCAGCAGCTTAGATCTGGGGGAAGAGACCCAGTACTTC
TRBJ1-1 | . | TRBD1 | TRBV7-3 | CASSPTGGSTEAFF | TGTGCCAGCAGCCCCACAGGGGGGTCCACTGAAGCTTTCTTT
TRBJ1-1 | . | . | TRBV19 | CASSMGTPNTEAFF | TGTGCCAGTAGTATGGGGACACCGAACACTGAAGCTTTCTTT
TRBJ2-3 | . | TRBD2 | TRBV15 | CATSSRLLTSGGTDTQYF | TGTGCCACCAGCAGTCGCCTTTTAACTAGCGGGGGGACAGATACGCAGTATTTT
TRBJ1-4 | . | TRBD1 | TRBV20-1 | CSAKGDRGSATNEKLFF | TGCAGTGCTAAAGGCGACAGGGGTTCTGCAACTAATGAAAAACTGTTTTTT
TRBJ1-4 | few | TRBD1 | TRBV6-6 | CASRDRGSNEKLFF | TGTGCCAGCAGAGACAGGGGATCTAATGAAAAACTGTTTTTT
TRBJ1-2 | . | . | TRBV7-2 | CASSLNLSPGAREIYGYTF | TGTGCCAGCAGCTTAAACTTGTCTCCGGGAGCCAGGGAGATCTATGGCTACACCTTC
TRBJ2-7 | . | . | TRBV6-1 | CASRTTTYEQYF | TGTGCCAGCCGGACGACTACCTACGAGCAGTACTTC
TRBJ1-2 | few | . | TRBV19 | CASSMGQIYGYTF | TGTGCCAGTAGTATGGGTCAGATCTATGGCTACACCTTC
TRBJ1-5 | many | . | TRBV7-2 | CASSLGWGSNQPQHF | TGTGCCAGCAGCTTAGGATGGGGGAGCAATCAGCCCCAGCATTTT
TRBJ2-1 | . | TRBD2 | TRBV5-6 | CASNKPGGGRYNEQFF | TGTGCCAGCAATAAACCCGGGGGGGGCAGGTACAATGAGCAGTTCTTC
TRBJ1-2 | . | . | TRBV5-1 | CASSLALGDSDGYTF | TGCGCCAGCAGCTTGGCCCTCGGGGATTCGGATGGCTACACCTTC
TRBJ2-7 | . | TRBD1 | TRBV4-1 | CASSQGTGMSYEQYF | TGCGCCAGCAGCCAAGGGACAGGGATGTCCTACGAGCAGTACTTC
TRBJ2-7 | few | . | TRBV7-9 | CASSLNPHEQYF | TGTGCCAGCAGCCTGAACCCACACGAGCAGTACTTC
TRBJ2-5 | few | . | TRBV7-8 | CASYSGAYQETQYF | TGTGCCAGCTACTCAGGGGCTTACCAAGAGACCCAGTACTTC
TRBJ2-5 | . | TRBD1 | TRBV10-3 | CAISKTGLVETQYF | TGTGCCATCAGTAAGACAGGGTTGGTGGAGACCCAGTACTTC
TRBJ1-2 | . | . | TRBV6-6 | CASSPPVAASGYTF | TGTGCCAGCAGTCCTCCCGTGGCGGCTTCGGGCTACACCTTC
TRBJ1-5 | . | . | TRBV12-3/TRBV12-4 | CASSFDSQPQHF | TGTGCCAGCAGTTTTGATAGTCAGCCCCAGCATTTT
TRBJ1-5 | many | . | TRBV2 | CASSEWGGIEQPQHF | TGTGCCAGCAGCGAATGGGGAGGGATTGAGCAGCCCCAGCATTTT
TRBJ2-7 | . | TRBD1 | TRBV2 | CASKAVGTGTASYEQYF | TGTGCCAGCAAAGCCGTCGGGACCGGGACAGCATCCTACGAGCAGTACTTC
TRBJ1-5 | few | . | TRBV7-8 | CASSYGTRGNQPQHF | TGTGCCAGCAGTTACGGGACGCGGGGCAATCAGCCCCAGCATTTT
TRBJ2-1 | few | TRBD2 | TRBV7-8 | CASSFPGGPENEQFF | TGTGCCAGCAGCTTTCCGGGGGGGCCTGAGAATGAGCAGTTCTTC
TRBJ1-1 | many | . | TRBV6-1 | CASSEQGWGMNTEAFF | TGTGCCAGCAGTGAACAGGGATGGGGAATGAACACTGAAGCTTTCTTT
TRBJ1-1 | many | TRBD1 | TRBV7-4 | CASSASSGQVLNTEAFF | TGTGCCAGCAGCGCAAGCAGCGGACAGGTGCTTAACACTGAAGCTTTCTTT
TRBJ1-5 | . | . | TRBV12-3/TRBV12-4 | CASSRTGLGNQPQHF | TGTGCCAGCAGCAGAACGGGACTTGGGAATCAGCCCCAGCATTTT
TRBJ2-7 | few | TRBD1 | TRBV7-8 | CASSLTGDSYEQYF | TGTGCCAGCAGCTTAACAGGGGACTCCTACGAGCAGTACTTC
TRBJ2-1 | . | TRBD2 | TRBV28 | CASSWDLAGWQFF | TGTGCCAGCAGTTGGGATCTAGCGGGGTGGCAGTTCTTC
TRBJ1-5 | . | . | TRBV27 | CASRSGALNQPQHF | TGTGCCAGCAGGTCAGGGGCCCTCAATCAGCCCCAGCATTTT
TRBJ1-1 | many | TRBD1 | TRBV7-6 | CASSLRTGNTEAFF | TGTGCCAGCAGCTTAAGGACAGGGAACACTGAAGCTTTCTTT
TRBJ1-2 | . | . | TRBV10-3 | CAISENGRYGCTF | TGTGCCATCAGTGAGAATGGCCGCTATGGCTGCACCTTC
TRBJ2-7 | . | . | TRBV27 | CASSVSGSGSYEQYF | TGTGCCAGCAGTGTTTCGGGGTCGGGATCCTACGAGCAGTACTTC
TRBJ2-7 | . | . | TRBV10-3 | CAIPAGGSSYEQYF | TGTGCCATCCCGGCAGGGGGGAGCTCCTACGAGCAGTACTTC